Shown below are 10 T cell receptor beta chains from a single sample sequenced in a study of T cell repertoires in cytomegalovirus infection. TCRdb called the reads again in MiXCR, with one record for every CDR3 protein. The table records approximately 100,000 distinct CDR3 sequences, more than 20% of them present only once. The sequenced material came from CD8+ T cells from PBMCs. These receptors came from a human donor in good health (CMV status not recorded). Some clones in this sample may be carry-over from other donors' samples.

The rearrangement links TRBV4-2 to TRBJ1-1, with D hard to call. The CDR3 consists of 13 residues. Germline V gene data show CDR1 as LGHNA and CDR2 as YNFKEQ. The V gene lost 1 base and the J gene lost 0 bases, with 3 bases spanning the gap. CDR3 amino acids: CASSQVLNTEAFF. CDR3 nucleotides: TGTGCCAGCAGCCAAGTTTTGAACACTGAAGCTTTCTTT.

The rearrangement links TRBV18 to TRBJ2-1, with D tentatively TRBD2 (6 bases). Germline values: CDR1 KGHSH, CDR2 LQKENI. The CDR3 length is 14 residues. Trimming cost V 6 bases and J 7 bases, with 16 bases left between them. CDR3 residues: CASSLSREWNEQFF. The CDR3 nucleotides are TGTGCCAGCTCCCTCTCCCGGGAGTGGAATGAGCAGTTCTTC. The whole variable domain, remainder taken from reference TRBV18 and TRBJ2-1, is NAGVMQNPRHLVRRRGQEARLRCSPMKGHSHVYWYRQLPEEGLKFMVYLQKENIIDESGMPKERFSAEFPKEGPSILRIQQVVRGDSAAYFCASSLSREWNEQFFGPGTRLTVL.

V is TRBV30 and J is TRBJ1-1; no clear D gene. CDR3 length: 13 amino acids. V was shortened by 0 bases and J by 5 bases, with 10 bases between the two germline ends. CDR1 and CDR2 from the germline V gene are GTSNPN and SVGIG (reference sequence). The CDR3 loop is CAWSVSFGTEAFF. For the CDR3, the DNA is TGTGCCTGGAGTGTCTCCTTTGGGACTGAAGCTTTCTTT.

The genes are TRBV5-6 and TRBJ1-5, with 7 positions matching TRBD1. The CDR3 runs to 15 residues. Germline V gene sequence: CDR1 SGHDT, CDR2 YYEEEE. With 8 bases clipped from V and 6 bases from J, the junction kept 14 bases outside the gene matches. This CDR3 reads CASNRDDREGQPQHF. CDR3 bases: TGTGCCAGTAATAGGGACGACAGGGAGGGTCAGCCCCAGCATTTT.

This clonotype occurred many times. V usage is TRBV28 and J usage is TRBJ1-1, with D perhaps TRBD1 (5 bases). Trimming pared 8 bases from V and 6 bases from J, leaving 16 bases between. There are 13 residues in the CDR3. Germline CDR1 and CDR2: MDHEN and SYDVKM. The DNA of the CDR3 is TGTGCCAGCGGGGTGCTTGGGGGGGCTGAAGCTTTCTTT. As protein: CASGVLGGAEAFF.

The chain combines TRBV7-8 with TRBJ2-1, with a weak D call TRBD2 (7 bases). V was shortened by 4 bases and J by 4 bases, with 17 bases between the two germline ends. CDR1 is SGHVS and CDR2 is FQNEAQ in the germline V gene. CDR3 length: 16 residues. Here the CDR3 reads CASSSSGGLYYNEQFF. CDR3 coding DNA: TGTGCCAGCAGCTCATCGGGGGGCCTGTATTACAATGAGCAGTTCTTC.

This clonotype was observed many times. J is TRBJ2-1 and V is TRBV12-3 or TRBV12-4; D is unresolved. Trimming took off 3 bases at V and 5 bases at J, with 14 bases between the two ends. The CDR3 consists of 15 residues. In nucleotides, the CDR3 is TGTGCCAGCAGTTTCTTCGGGCAACCTGACAATGAGCAGTTCTTC. It codes for CASSFFGQPDNEQFF.

The chain links TRBV12-3 or TRBV12-4 to TRBJ2-7; 8 bases agree with TRBD1. The CDR3 is 15 residues long. V trimming: 6 bases; J trimming: 2 bases; junction bases outside the gene matches: 9. The CDR3 loop is CASRGTGSFPYEQYF. As DNA, the CDR3 is TGTGCCAGCAGGGGGACAGGAAGCTTTCCCTACGAGCAGTACTTC.

Only a few counts were recorded for this clonotype. The chain links TRBV12-3 or TRBV12-4 to TRBJ2-2; tentatively, D is TRBD2 (5 bases). The ends were cut back, 7 bases at V and 6 bases at J, with 18 bases in the middle. This CDR3 comprises 15 residues. DNA for the CDR3: TGTGCCAGCAAGGAGAGGGTTACACTCTCCGGGGAGCTGTTTTTT. Amino acids: CASKERVTLSGELFF.

This clonotype was recorded a few times. The genes are TRBV6-5 and TRBJ1-1; no definite D call. V lost 3 bases to trimming and J lost 0 bases, with 8 bases between them. The CDR3 runs to 14 residues. Germline CDR1 reads MNHEY; CDR2 reads SVGAGI. CDR3 nucleotide sequence: TGTGCCAGCAGTTATGGCAGTTTGAACACTGAAGCTTTCTTT. This translates into CASSYGSLNTEAFF.